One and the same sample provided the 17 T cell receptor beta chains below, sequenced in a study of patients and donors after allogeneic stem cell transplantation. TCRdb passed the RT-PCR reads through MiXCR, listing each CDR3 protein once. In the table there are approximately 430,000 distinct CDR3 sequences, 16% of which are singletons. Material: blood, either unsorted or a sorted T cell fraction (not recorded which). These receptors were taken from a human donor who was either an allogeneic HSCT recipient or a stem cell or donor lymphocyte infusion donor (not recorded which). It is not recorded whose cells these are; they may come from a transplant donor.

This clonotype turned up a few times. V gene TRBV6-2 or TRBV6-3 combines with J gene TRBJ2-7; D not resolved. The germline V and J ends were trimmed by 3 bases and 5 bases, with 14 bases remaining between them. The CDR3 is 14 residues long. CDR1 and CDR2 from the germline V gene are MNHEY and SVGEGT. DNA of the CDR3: TGTGCCAGCAGTTATGGGCGGCCGACGGACGAGCAGTACTTC. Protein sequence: CASSYGRPTDEQYF.

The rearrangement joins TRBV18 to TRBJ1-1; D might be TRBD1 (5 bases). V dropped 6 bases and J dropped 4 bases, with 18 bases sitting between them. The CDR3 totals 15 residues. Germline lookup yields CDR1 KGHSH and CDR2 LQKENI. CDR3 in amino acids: CASSPKGTLSTEAFF. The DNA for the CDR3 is TGTGCCAGCTCCCCGAAGGGGACCTTGAGCACTGAAGCTTTCTTT. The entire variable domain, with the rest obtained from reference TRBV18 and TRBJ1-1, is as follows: NAGVMQNPRHLVRRRGQEARLRCSPMKGHSHVYWYRQLPEEGLKFMVYLQKENIIDESGMPKERFSAEFPKEGPSILRIQQVVRGDSAAYFCASSPKGTLSTEAFFGQGTRLTVV.

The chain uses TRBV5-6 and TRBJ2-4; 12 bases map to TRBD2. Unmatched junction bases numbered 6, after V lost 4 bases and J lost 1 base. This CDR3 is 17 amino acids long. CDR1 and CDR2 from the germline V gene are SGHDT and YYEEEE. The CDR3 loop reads CASSPGLAGSAKNIQYF. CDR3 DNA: TGTGCCAGCAGCCCCGGACTAGCGGGGTCGGCCAAAAACATTCAGTACTTC. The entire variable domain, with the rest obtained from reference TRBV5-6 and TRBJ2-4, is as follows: DAGVTQSPTHLIKTRGQQVTLRCSPKSGHDTVSWYQQALGQGPQFIFQYYEEEERQRGNFPDRFSGHQFPNYSSELNVNALLLGDSALYLCASSPGLAGSAKNIQYFGAGTRLSVL.

The CDR3 DNA sequence: TGTGCCAGCAGTTTTGTGGGTAGCTACACCTTC. Encoded protein: CASSFVGSYTF. The chain links TRBV12-3 or TRBV12-4 to TRBJ1-2, with no clear D. The V end was cut by 3 bases, the J end by 9 bases, with 8 bases between. The CDR3 runs 11 residues.

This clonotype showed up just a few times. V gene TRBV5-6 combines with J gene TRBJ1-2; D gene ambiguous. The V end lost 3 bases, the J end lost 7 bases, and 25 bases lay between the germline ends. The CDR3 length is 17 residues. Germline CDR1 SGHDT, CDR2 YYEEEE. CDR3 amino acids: CASSSRVGKIRFGGYTF. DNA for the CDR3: TGTGCCAGCAGCTCCCGGGTGGGGAAGATCCGTTTTGGTGGCTACACCTTC.

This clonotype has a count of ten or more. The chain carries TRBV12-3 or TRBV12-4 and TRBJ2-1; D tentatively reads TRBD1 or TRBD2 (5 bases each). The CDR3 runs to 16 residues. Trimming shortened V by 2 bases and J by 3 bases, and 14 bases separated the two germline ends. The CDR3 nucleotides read TGTGCCAGCAGTTTACTCGACCAGAGGGGCTACAATGAGCAGTTCTTC. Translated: CASSLLDQRGYNEQFF.

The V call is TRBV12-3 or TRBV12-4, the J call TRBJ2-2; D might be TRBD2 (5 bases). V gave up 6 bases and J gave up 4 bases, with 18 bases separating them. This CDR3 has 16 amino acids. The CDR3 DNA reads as TGTGCCAGCAGCCGAAGCCCTCAACGGGGCACCGGGGAGCTGTTTTTT. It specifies CASSRSPQRGTGELFF.

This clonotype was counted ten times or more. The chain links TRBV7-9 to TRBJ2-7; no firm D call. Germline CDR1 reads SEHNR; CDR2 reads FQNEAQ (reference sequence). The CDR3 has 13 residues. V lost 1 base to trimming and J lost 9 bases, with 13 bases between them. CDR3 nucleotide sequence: TGTGCCAGCAGCTTAGTGTCCCCTGAGGTGCAGTACTTC. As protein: CASSLVSPEVQYF.

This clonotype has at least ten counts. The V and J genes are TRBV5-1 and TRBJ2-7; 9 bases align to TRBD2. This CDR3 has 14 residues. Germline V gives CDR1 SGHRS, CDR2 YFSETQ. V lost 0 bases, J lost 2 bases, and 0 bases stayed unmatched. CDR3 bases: TGCGCCAGCAGCTTGGGCGGGAGGGCCTACGAGCAGTACTTC. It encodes CASSLGGRAYEQYF.

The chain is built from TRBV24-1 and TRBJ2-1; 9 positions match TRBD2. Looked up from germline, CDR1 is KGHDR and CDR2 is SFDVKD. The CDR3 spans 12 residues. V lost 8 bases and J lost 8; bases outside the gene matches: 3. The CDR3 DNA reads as TGTGCCACCATCGGCGGGAGGGATGAGCAGTTCTTC. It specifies CATIGGRDEQFF.

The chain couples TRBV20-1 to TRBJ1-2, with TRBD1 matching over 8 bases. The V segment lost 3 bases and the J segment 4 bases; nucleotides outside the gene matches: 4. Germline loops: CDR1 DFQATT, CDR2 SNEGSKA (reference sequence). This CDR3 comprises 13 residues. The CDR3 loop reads CSASYRGAYGYTF. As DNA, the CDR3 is TGCAGTGCTAGTTACAGGGGGGCCTATGGCTACACCTTC.

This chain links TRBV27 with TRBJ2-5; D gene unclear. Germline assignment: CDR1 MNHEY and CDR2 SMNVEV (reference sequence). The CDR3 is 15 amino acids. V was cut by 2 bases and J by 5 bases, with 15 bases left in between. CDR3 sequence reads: CASSLKPLRVETQYF. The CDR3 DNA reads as TGTGCCAGCAGTTTAAAACCCCTTAGAGTCGAGACCCAGTACTTC.

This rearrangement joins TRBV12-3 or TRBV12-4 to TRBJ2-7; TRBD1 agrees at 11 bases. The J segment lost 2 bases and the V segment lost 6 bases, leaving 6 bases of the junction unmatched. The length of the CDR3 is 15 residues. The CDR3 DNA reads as TGTGCCAGCAGCTGGGGGACAGGGGGAACCTACGAGCAGTACTTC. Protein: CASSWGTGGTYEQYF.

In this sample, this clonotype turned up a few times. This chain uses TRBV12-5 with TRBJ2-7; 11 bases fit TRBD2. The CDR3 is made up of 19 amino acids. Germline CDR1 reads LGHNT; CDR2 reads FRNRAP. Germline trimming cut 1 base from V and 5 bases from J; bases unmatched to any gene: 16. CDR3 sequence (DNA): TGTGCTAGTGGTTTGGCGCCCGGGGGTAGCGGGAGGGCTGTCCACGAGCAGTACTTC. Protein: CASGLAPGGSGRAVHEQYF.

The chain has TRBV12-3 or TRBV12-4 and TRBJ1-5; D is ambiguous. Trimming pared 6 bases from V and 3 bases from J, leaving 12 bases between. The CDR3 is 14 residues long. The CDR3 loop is CASSPLMPNQPQHF. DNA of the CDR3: TGTGCCAGCAGCCCTTTAATGCCCAATCAGCCCCAGCATTTT.

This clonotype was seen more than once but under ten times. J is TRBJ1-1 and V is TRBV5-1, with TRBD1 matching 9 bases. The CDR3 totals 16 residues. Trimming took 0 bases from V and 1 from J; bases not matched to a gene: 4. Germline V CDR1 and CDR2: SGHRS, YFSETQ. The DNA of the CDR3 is TGCGCCAGCAGCTTGGCTCCGGGACAGGGGAACACTGAAGCTTTCTTT. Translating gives CASSLAPGQGNTEAFF.

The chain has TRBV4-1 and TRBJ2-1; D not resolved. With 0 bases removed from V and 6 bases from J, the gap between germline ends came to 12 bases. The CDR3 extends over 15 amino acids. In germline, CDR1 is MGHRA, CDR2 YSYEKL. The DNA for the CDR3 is TGCGCCAGCAGCCAAGAGTTTCCAGTCCCCAATGAGCAGTTCTTC. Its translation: CASSQEFPVPNEQFF.